The present TCR beta chain was sequenced within a study of T cell responses to AZD1222 COVID-19 vaccine. Study outcomes and limitations: Only after the peak T cell response were repertoires sampled. It should be noted that donors were predominantly white British and more often female, and clonal diversity was possibly underestimated. Two AZD1222 doses significantly raised spike-specific TCR breadth and depth over controls.

There are 13 residues in the CDR3. The V end was cut by 2 bases, the J end by 10 bases, with 9 bases between. Generated by immunoSEQ multiplex PCR, the TCRdb table keeps only in-frame clones and is missing some. The table lists roughly 66,000 clones, approximately 90% of them singletons, with 4.8% in the top ten. Worth noting for this clone: Its cognate antigen is unknown.

The material was peripheral blood, obtained 28 days after the second dose of the MenACWY control vaccine. The source of this sequence is an adult who received the MenACWY meningococcal vaccine as a control. The chain recombines TRBV12-3 or TRBV12-4 with TRBJ1-6, with D uncertain. The CDR3 coding sequence is TGTGCCAGCAGTTTATTATTAGCCTCACCCCTCCACTTT. This encodes CASSLLLASPLHF.